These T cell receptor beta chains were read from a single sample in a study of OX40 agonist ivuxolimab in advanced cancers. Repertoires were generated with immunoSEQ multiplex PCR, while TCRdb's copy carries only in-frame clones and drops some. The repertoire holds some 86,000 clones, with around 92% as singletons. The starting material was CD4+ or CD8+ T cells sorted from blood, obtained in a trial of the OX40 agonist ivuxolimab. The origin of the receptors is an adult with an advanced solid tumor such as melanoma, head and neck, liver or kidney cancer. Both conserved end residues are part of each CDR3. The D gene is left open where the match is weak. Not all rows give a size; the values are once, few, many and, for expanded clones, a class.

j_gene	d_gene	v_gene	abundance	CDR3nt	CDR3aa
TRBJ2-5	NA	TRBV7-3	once	TGTGCCAGCAGCCTCATCGGGGGTGAGACCCAGTACTTC	CASSLIGGETQYF
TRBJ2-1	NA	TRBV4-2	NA	TGTGCCAGCAGCCAAGGGCAAGGACTAACCGCTTATGAGCAGTTCTTC	CASSQGQGLTAYEQFF
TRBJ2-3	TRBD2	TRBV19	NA	TGTGCCAGTAGTCCGGGCGGGAGTTGGGATACGCAGTATTTT	CASSPGGSWDTQYF
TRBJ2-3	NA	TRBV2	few	TGTGCCAGCAGTGGGACAACAACTGGGGCAGATACGCAGTATTTT	CASSGTTTGADTQYF
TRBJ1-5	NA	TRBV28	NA	TGTGCCAGCAGACCCCTAAGGGGAAGCAATCAGCCCCAGCATTTT	CASRPLRGSNQPQHF
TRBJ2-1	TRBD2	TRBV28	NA	TGTGCCAGCAGTCCCTGGACTAGCGGTAGGGATGAGCAGTTCTTC	CASSPWTSGRDEQFF
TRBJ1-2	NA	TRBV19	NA	TGTGCCAGTAGTGAGGGGCCGGGCAACTATGGCTACACCTTC	CASSEGPGNYGYTF
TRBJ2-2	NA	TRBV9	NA	TGTGCCAGCAGCGTAGGGCCCGTAAGGGGCGCCGGGGAGCTGTTTTTT	CASSVGPVRGAGELFF
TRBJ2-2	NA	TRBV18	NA	TGTGCCAGCTCACCACCTGGGGGCACCGGGGAGCTGTTTTTT	CASSPPGGTGELFF
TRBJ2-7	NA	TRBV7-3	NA	TGTGCCAGCAGCTTAACGGGCGGGCACTACTACGAGCAGTACTTC	CASSLTGGHYYEQYF
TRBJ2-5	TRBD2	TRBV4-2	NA	TGTGCCAGCAGCCAAGAGGTTGTGCGGGGGCAAGAGACCCAGTACTTC	CASSQEVVRGQETQYF
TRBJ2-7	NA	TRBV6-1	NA	TGTGCCAGCAGTGGCGACTCCTACGAGCAGTACTTC	CASSGDSYEQYF
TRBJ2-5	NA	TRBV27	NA	TGTGCCAGCAGACCTATAGCGGTCCAAGAGACCCAGTACTTC	CASRPIAVQETQYF
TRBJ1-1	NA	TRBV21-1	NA	TGTGCCAGCATTTTAGAAGCTTTCTTT	CASILEAFF
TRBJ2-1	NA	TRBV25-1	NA	TGTGCCAGCAGTTCCCTATTAGGGAGAGGTGAGCAGTTCTTC	CASSSLLGRGEQFF
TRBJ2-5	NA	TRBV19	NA	TGTGCCAGTAGTATGGGAGGGACAGAAGAGACCCAGTACTTC	CASSMGGTEETQYF
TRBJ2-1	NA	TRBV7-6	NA	TGTGCCAGCAGCTTGGGCTTGGGAAATGAGCAGTTCTTC	CASSLGLGNEQFF
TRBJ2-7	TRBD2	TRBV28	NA	TGTGCCAGCACCAGTTTGACGGGGGGGCTGAACGAGCAGTACTTC	CASTSLTGGLNEQYF
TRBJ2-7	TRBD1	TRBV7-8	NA	TGTGCCAGCAGCTTAGAGACAGGGAGACTTTACGAGCAGTACTTC	CASSLETGRLYEQYF
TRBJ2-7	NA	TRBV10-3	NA	TGTGCCGCCGGACTTTTGGAGCAGTACTTC	CAAGLLEQYF
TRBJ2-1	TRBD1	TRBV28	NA	TGTGCCAGCATCCCCTCCTACGGGACAGCATCCTACAATGAGCAGTTCTTC	CASIPSYGTASYNEQFF
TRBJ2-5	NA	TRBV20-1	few	TGCAGTGTGAGGGGGGCCCCCCAGTACTTC	CSVRGAPQYF
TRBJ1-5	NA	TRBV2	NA	TGTGCCAGCAGTGCTCGTGGACAGCGGAATCAGCCCCAGCATTTT	CASSARGQRNQPQHF
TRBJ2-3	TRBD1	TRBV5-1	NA	TGCGCCAGCAGTTTAAGACAGGGGACAGATACGCAGTATTTT	CASSLRQGTDTQYF
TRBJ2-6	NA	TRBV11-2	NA	TGTGCCAGCAGCCACACCATCTCTGGGGCCAACGTCCTGACTTTC	CASSHTISGANVLTF
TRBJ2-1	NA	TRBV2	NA	TGTGCCAGCGGCAGCTCCTACAATGAGCAGTTCTTC	CASGSSYNEQFF
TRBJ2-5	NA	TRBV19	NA	TGTGCCAGTAGTCAGGGAGCCGAATCTACGGGGCAGTACTTC	CASSQGAESTGQYF
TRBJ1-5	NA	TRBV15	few	TGTGCCACCAGCAAAGACAGAATCAATCAGCCCCAGCATTTT	CATSKDRINQPQHF
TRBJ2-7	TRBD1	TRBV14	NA	TGTGCCAGCAGCCAAGAACCCGGGACAGTCAATTACGAGCAGTACTTC	CASSQEPGTVNYEQYF
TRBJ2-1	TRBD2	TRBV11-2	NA	TGTGCCAGCAGCACCCGGACTAGCGGGAGGGCCTACAATGAGCAGTTCTTC	CASSTRTSGRAYNEQFF
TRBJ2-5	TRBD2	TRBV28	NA	TGTGCCAGCAGTTCACTAGCGGGAGTAAAGACCCAGTACTTC	CASSSLAGVKTQYF
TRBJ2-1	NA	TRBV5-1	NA	TGCGCCAGCAGCTTGGGGGGCTCCTACAATGAGCAGTTCTTC	CASSLGGSYNEQFF
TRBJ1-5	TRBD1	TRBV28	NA	TGTGCCAGCGGGGGACAGGCGAATCAGCCCCAGCATTTT	CASGGQANQPQHF
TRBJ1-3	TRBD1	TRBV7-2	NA	TGTGCCAGCAGCTTAAGGGGACAGGCAGGCTCTGGAAACACCATATATTTT	CASSLRGQAGSGNTIYF
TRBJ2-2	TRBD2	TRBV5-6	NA	TGTGCCAGCAGCCGACTAGCGGGAGGGCCGGGGACCGGGGAGCTGTTTTTT	CASSRLAGGPGTGELFF
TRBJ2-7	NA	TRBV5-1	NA	TGCGCCAGCAGCTTAGTACCCCGCTTCTCGCTTGGGGTCCTGAACGAGCAGTACTTC	CASSLVPRFSLGVLNEQYF
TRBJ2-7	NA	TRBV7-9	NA	TGTGCCAGCAGCTTGATCTACGAGCAGTACTTC	CASSLIYEQYF
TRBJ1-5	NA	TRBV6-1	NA	TGTGCCAGCAGTGAAGGGCAGGAGAATCAGCCCCAGCATTTT	CASSEGQENQPQHF
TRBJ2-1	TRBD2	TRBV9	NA	TGTGCCAGCAGCGTAGCTCGTCTAGCGGGAGGCTTGGGCTCCTACAATGAGCAGTTCTTC	CASSVARLAGGLGSYNEQFF
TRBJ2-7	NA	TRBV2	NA	TGTGCCAGCAGTCAGGGGGGGAGCTCCTACGAGCAGTACTTC	CASSQGGSSYEQYF
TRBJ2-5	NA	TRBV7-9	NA	TGTGCCAGCAGCTCGCCGATGGCCCAAGAGACCCAGTACTTC	CASSSPMAQETQYF
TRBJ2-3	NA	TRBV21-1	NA	TGTGCCAGCAGCAAAGTCGGCAGAACTAGCACAGATACGCAGTATTTT	CASSKVGRTSTDTQYF
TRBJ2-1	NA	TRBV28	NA	TGTGCCAGCAGTTCGCGGGACAGTATATACAATGAGCAGTTCTTC	CASSSRDSIYNEQFF
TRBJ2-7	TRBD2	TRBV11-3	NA	TGTGCCAGCAGCCCTGGGACTAGCGGGCCATCCTACGAGCAGTACTTC	CASSPGTSGPSYEQYF
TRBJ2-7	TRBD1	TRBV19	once	TGTGCCAGTAGTCCCGCCGGGACAGGGTCTAGGGAGCAGTACTTC	CASSPAGTGSREQYF
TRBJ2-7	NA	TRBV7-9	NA	TGTGCCAGCAGCTCGACAGGCCATTACTACGAGCAGTACTTC	CASSSTGHYYEQYF
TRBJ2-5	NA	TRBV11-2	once	TGTGCCAGCAGCTTACAAGAGACCCAGTACTTC	CASSLQETQYF
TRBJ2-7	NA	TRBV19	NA	TGTGCCAGTAGTATCGCAGGGGTCGAGCAGTACTTC	CASSIAGVEQYF
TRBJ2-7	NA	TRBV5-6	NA	TGTGCCAGCAGCTTGGACCCCAAGACCTACGAGCAGTACTTC	CASSLDPKTYEQYF
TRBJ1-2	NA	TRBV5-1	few	TGCGCCAGCAGCTTGGGGCAGTACGGCTACACCTTC	CASSLGQYGYTF
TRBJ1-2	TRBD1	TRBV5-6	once	TGTGCCAGCAGCTTGGCAGGGACAGGGACTAACTATGGCTACACCTTC	CASSLAGTGTNYGYTF